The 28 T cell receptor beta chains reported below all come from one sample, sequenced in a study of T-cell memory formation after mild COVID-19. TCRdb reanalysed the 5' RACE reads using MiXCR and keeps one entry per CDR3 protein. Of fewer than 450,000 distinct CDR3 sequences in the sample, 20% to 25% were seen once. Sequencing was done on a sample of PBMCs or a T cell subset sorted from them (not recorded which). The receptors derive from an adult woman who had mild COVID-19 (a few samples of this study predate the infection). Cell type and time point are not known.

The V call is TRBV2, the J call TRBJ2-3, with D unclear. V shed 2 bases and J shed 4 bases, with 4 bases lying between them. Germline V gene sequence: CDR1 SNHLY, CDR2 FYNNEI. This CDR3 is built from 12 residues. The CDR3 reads CASSEFPDTQYF. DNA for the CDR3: TGTGCCAGCAGTGAATTCCCAGATACGCAGTATTTT.

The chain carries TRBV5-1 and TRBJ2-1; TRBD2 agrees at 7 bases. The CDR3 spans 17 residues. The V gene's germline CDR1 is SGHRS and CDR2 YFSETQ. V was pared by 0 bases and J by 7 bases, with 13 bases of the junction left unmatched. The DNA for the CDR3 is TGCGCCAGCAGCTTGGCCTTGGAAGGGAGGGCCACTAATGAGCAGTTCTTC. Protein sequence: CASSLALEGRATNEQFF.

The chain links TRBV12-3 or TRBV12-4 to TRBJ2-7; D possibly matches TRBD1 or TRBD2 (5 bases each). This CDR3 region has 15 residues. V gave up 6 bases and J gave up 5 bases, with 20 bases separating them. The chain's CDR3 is CASSPRSGISDEQYF. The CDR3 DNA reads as TGTGCCAGCAGCCCCCGATCAGGGATTAGCGACGAGCAGTACTTC.

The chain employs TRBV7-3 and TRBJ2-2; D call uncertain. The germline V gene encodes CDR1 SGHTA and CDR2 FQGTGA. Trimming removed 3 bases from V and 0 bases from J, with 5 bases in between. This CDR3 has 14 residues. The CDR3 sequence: CASSFAPNTGELFF. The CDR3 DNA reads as TGTGCCAGCAGCTTCGCCCCGAACACCGGGGAGCTGTTTTTT.

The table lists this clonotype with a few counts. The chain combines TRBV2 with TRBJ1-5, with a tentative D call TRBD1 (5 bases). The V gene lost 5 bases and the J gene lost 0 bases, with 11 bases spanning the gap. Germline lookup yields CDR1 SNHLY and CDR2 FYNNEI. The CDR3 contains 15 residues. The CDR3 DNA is TGTGCCAGCAGTCGGGACGGGAATAGCAATCAGCCCCAGCATTTT. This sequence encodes CASSRDGNSNQPQHF. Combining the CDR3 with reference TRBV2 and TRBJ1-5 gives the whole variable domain EPEVTQTPSHQVTQMGQEVILRCVPISNHLYFYWYRQILGQKVEFLVSFYNNEISEKSEIFDDQFSVERPDGSNFTLKIRSTKLEDSAMYFCASSRDGNSNQPQHFGDGTRLSIL.

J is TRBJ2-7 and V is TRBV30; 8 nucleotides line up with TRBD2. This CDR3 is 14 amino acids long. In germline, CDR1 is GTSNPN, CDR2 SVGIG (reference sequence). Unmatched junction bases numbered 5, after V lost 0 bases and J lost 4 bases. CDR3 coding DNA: TGTGCCTGGAGTGTCGGAGCGGGAGATTACGAGCAGTACTTC. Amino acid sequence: CAWSVGAGDYEQYF. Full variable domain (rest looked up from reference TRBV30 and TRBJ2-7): SQTIHQWPATLVQPVGSPLSLECTVEGTSNPNLYWYRQAAGRGLQLLFYSVGIGQISSEVPQNLSASRPQDRQFILSSKKLLLSDSGFYLCAWSVGAGDYEQYFGPGTRLTVT.

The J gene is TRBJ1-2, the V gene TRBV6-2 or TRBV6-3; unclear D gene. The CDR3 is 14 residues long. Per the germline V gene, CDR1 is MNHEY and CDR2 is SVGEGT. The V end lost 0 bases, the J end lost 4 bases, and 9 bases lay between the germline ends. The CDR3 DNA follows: TGTGCCAGCAGTTACTCAGGGCAACGCTATGGCTACACCTTC. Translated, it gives CASSYSGQRYGYTF.

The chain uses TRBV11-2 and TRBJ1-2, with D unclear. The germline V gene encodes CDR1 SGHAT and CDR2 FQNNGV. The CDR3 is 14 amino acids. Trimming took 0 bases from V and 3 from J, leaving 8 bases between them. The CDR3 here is CASSLEGFDYGYTF. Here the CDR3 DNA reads TGTGCCAGCAGCTTAGAGGGGTTCGACTATGGCTACACCTTC.

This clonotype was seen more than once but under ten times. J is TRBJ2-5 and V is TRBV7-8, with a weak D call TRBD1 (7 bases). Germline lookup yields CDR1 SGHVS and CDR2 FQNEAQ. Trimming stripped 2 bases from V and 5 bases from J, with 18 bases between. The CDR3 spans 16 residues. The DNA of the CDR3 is TGTGCCAGCAGCTTAATCGCAGGGGGGAGGTTTGAGACCCAGTACTTC. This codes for CASSLIAGGRFETQYF.

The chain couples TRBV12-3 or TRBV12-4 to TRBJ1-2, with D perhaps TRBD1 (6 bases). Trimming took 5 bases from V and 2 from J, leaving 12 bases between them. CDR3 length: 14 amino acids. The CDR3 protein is CASSQGLGNYGYTF. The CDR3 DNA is TGTGCCAGCAGTCAGGGGTTGGGGAACTATGGCTACACCTTC.

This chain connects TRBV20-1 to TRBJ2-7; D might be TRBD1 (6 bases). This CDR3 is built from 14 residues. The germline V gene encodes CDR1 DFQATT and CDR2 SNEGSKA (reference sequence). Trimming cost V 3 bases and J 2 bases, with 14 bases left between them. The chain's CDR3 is CSASPLDRTYEQYF. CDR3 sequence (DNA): TGCAGTGCTAGCCCACTAGACAGGACCTACGAGCAGTACTTC.

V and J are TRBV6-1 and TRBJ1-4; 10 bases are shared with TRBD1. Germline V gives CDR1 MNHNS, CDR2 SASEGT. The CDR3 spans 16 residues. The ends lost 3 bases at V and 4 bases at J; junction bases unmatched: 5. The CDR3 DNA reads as TGTGCCAGCAGTGAGGGACAGGGGACCCGTAATGAAAAACTGTTTTTT. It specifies CASSEGQGTRNEKLFF.

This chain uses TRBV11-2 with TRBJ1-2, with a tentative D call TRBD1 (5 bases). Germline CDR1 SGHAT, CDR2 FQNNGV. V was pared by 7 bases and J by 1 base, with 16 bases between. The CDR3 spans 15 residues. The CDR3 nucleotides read TGTGCCAGCACACTCCGGGACGGATATAACTATGGCTACACCTTC. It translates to CASTLRDGYNYGYTF. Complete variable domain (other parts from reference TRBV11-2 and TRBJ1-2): EAGVAQSPRYKIIEKRQSVAFWCNPISGHATLYWYQQILGQGPKLLIQFQNNGVVDDSQLPKDRFSAERLKGVDSTLKIQPAKLEDSAVYLCASTLRDGYNYGYTFGSGTRLTVV.

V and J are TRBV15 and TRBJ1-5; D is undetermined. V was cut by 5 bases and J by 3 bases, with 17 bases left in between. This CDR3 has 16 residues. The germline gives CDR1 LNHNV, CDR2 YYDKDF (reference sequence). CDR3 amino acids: CATSSALRADNQPQHF. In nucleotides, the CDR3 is TGTGCCACCAGCTCCGCACTCCGGGCCGACAATCAGCCCCAGCATTTT.

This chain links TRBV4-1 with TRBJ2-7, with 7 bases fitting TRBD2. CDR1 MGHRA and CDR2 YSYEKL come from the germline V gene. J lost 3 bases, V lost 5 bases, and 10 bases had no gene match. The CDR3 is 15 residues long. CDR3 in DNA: TGCGCCAGCAGCAAGGTTGGGGGGGACTTCTACGAGCAGTACTTC. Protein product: CASSKVGGDFYEQYF.

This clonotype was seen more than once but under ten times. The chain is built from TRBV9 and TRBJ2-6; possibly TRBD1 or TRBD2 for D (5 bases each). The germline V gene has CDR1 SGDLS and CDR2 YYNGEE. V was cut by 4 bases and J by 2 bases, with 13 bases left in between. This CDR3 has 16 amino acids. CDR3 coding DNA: TGTGCCAGCAGCCCACGCGTGGGGGCTGGGGCCAACGTCCTGACTTTC. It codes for CASSPRVGAGANVLTF.

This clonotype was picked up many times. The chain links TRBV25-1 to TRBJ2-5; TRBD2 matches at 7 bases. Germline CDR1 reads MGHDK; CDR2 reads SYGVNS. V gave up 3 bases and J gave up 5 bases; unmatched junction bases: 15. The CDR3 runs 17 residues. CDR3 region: CASSDKGGRAGLETQYF. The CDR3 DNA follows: TGTGCCAGCAGTGACAAGGGTGGGAGGGCTGGACTGGAGACCCAGTACTTC. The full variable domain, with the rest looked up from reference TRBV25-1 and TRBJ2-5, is EADIYQTPRYLVIGTGKKITLECSQTMGHDKMYWYQQDPGMELHLIHYSYGVNSTEKGDLSSESTVSRIRTEHFPLTLESARPSHTSQYLCASSDKGGRAGLETQYFGPGTRLLVL.

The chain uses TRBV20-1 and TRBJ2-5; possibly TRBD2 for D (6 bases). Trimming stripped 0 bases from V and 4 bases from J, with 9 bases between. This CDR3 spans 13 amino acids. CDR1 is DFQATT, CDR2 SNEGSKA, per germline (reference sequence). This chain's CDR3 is CSARDSGLETQYF. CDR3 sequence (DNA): TGCAGTGCTAGAGATTCGGGACTAGAGACCCAGTACTTC.

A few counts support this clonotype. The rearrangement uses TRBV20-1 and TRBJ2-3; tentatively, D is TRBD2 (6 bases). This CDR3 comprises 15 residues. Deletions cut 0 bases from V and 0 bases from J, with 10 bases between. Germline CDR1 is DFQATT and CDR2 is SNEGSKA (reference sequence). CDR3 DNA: TGCAGTGCTAGAGATAACCGGGGGAGCACAGATACGCAGTATTTT. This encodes CSARDNRGSTDTQYF.

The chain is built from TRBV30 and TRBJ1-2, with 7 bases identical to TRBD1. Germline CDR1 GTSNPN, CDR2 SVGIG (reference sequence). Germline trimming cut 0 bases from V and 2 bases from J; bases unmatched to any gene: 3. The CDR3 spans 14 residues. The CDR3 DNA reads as TGTGCCTGGAGTGTTGAGGGGGCAAACTATGGCTACACCTTC. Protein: CAWSVEGANYGYTF. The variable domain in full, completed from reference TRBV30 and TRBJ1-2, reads SQTIHQWPATLVQPVGSPLSLECTVEGTSNPNLYWYRQAAGRGLQLLFYSVGIGQISSEVPQNLSASRPQDRQFILSSKKLLLSDSGFYLCAWSVEGANYGYTFGSGTRLTVV.

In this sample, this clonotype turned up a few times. The DNA of the CDR3 is TGTGCCACGAAGCAGGGGGCGGCTAGGTACCCATCGAATTCACCCCTCCACTTT. Protein sequence: CATKQGAARYPSNSPLHF. This chain joins TRBV7-8 and TRBJ1-6; TRBD1 matches 8 bases. This CDR3 has 18 residues. V was pared by 10 bases and J by 7 bases, with 21 bases of the junction left unmatched. Germline V gene lookup returns CDR1 SGHVS and CDR2 FQNEAQ.

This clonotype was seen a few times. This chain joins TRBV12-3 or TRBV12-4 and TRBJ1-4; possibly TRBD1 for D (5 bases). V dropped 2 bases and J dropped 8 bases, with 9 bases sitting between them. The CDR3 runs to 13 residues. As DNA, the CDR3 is TGTGCCAGCAGTTTACGGGGGGACGAAAAACTGTTTTTT. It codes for CASSLRGDEKLFF.

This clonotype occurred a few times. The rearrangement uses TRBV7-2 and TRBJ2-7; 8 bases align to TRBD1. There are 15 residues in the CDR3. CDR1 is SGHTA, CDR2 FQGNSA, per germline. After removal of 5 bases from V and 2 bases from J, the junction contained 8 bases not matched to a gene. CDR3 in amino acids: CASSPSTGVAYEQYF. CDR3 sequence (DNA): TGTGCCAGCAGCCCGTCGACAGGGGTGGCCTACGAGCAGTACTTC.

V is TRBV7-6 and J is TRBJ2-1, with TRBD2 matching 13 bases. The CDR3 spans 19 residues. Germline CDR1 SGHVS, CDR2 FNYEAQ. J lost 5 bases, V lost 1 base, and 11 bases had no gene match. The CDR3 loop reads CASSLDAPSTSGGDNEQFF. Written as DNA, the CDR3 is TGTGCCAGCAGCTTAGATGCCCCGAGTACTAGCGGGGGGGACAATGAGCAGTTCTTC.

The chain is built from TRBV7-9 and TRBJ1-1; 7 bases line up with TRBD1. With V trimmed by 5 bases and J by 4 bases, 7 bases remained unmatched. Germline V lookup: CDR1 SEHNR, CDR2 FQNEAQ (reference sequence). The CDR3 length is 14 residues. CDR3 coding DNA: TGTGCCAGCAGCCCCCGACAGGGAACCACTGAAGCTTTCTTT. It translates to CASSPRQGTTEAFF.

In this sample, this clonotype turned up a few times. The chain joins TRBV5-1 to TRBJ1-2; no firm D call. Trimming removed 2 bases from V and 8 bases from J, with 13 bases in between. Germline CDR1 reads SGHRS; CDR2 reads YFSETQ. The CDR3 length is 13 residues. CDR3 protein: CASSFGPPEGYTF. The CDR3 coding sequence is TGCGCCAGCAGCTTTGGGCCCCCGGAAGGCTACACCTTC.

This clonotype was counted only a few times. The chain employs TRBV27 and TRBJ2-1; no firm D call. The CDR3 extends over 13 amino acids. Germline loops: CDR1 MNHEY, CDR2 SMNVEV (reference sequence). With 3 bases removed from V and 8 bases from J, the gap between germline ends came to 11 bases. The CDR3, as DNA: TGTGCCAGCAGTTTCTATCTATTCGATGAGCAGTTCTTC. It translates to CASSFYLFDEQFF.

CDR3 coding DNA: TGTGCCAGTAGTGCGGGGCAGGGGTCCGGCGAGCAGTACTTC. Protein product: CASSAGQGSGEQYF. The rearrangement links TRBV19 to TRBJ2-7, with D perhaps assigned TRBD1 or TRBD2 (6 bases each). The CDR3 totals 14 residues. CDR1 is LNHDA, CDR2 SQIVND, per germline (reference sequence). V was trimmed by 5 bases and J by 6 bases, leaving 17 bases between them.